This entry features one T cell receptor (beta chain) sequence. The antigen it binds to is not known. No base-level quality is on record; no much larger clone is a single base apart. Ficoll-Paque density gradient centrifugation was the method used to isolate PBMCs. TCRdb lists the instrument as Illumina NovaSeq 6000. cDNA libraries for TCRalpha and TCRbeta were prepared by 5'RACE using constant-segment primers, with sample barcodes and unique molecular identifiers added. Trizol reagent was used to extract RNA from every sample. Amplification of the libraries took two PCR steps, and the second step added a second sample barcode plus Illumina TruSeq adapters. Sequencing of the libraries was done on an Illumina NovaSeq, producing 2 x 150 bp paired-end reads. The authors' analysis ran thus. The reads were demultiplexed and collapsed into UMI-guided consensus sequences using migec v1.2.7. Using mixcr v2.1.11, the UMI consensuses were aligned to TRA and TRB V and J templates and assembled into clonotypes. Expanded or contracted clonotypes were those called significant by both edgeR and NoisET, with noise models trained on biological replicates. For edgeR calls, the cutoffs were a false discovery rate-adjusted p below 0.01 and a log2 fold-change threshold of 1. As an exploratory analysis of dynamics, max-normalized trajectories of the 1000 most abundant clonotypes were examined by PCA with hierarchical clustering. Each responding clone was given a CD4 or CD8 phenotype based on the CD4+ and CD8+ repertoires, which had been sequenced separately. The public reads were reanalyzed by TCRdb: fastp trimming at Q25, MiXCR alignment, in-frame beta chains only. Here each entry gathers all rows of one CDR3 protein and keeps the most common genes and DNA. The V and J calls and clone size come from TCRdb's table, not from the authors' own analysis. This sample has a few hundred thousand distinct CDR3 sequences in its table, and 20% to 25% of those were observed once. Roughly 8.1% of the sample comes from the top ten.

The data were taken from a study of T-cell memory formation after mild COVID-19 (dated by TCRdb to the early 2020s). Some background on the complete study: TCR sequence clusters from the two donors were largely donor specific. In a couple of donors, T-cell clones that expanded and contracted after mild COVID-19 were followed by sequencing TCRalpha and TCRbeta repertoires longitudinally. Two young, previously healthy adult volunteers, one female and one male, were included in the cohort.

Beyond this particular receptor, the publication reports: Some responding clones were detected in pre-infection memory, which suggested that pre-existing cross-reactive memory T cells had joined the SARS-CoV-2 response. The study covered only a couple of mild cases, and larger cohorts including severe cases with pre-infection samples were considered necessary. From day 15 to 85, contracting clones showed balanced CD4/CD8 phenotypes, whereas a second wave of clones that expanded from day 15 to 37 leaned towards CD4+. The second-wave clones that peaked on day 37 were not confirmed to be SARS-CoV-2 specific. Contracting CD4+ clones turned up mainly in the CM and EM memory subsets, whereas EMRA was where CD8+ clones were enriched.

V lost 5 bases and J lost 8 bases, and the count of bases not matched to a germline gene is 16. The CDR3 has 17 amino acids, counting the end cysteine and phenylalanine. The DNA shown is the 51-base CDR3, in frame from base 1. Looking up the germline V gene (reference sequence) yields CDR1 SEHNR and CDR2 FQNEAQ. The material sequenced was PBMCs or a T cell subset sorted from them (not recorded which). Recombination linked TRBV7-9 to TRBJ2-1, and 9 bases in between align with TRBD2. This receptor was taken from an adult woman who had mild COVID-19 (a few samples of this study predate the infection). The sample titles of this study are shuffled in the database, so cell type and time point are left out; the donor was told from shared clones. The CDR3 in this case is CASSAPFGSGSFYEQFF. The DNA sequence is TGTGCCAGCAGCGCACCCTTTGGTAGCGGGAGTTTCTATGAGCAGTTCTTC.